This T cell receptor (beta chain) emerged from a study of Ad26.COV2.S vaccination and SARS-CoV-2 variants. General study results and limits: In vaccinated individuals, spike-specific CD8+ and CD4+ T cell responses reportedly displayed substantial breadth.

Produced via immunoSEQ multiplex PCR; TCRdb's table is partial and in-frame only. The data contain some 340,000 clones, 70% to 90% of them singletons. As for treatment: some 20 received Ad26.COV2.S at low or high dose, single or two shots; a few received placebo; per-sample allocation not given. Material that was analyzed had been drawn on day 63 after the first vaccine or placebo injection. Germline V gives CDR1 LNHDA, CDR2 SQIVND (reference sequence). The CDR3 sequence is 15 residues long. V lost 6 bases and J lost 0, with 12 bases in between. Turning to this clone: Its antigen is currently unknown.

This sequence joins TRBV19 and TRBJ1-5, with D uncertain. This TCR came from a person between 18 and 65 years old who received the Ad26.COV2.S COVID-19 vaccine or a placebo. This material consisted of peripheral blood, taken in a trial of Ad26.COV2.S vaccine versus placebo. CDR3 amino acids: CASRGGSYSNQPQHF. The CDR3 nucleotides read TGTGCCAGTAGAGGCGGGAGCTATAGCAATCAGCCCCAGCATTTT.